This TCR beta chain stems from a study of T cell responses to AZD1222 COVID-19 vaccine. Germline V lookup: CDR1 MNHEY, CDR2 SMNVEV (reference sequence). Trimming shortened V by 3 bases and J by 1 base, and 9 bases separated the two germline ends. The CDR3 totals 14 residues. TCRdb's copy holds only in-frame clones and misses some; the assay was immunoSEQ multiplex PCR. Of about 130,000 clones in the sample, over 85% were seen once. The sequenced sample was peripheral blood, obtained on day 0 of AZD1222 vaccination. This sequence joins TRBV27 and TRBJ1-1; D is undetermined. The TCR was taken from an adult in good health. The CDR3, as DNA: TGTGCCAGCAGTTTTGTCGCAGGGAACACTGAAGCTTTCTTT. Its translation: CASSFVAGNTEAFF.